The 30 T cell receptor beta chains below come from one sample, sequenced in a study of blood T cell repertoires in COVID-19. Using immunoSEQ multiplex PCR, the repertoire was profiled, and TCRdb retains in-frame clones only, with some absent. The table lists about 70,000 clones, over 65% of them singletons, with roughly 0.83% in the top ten. What was sequenced was peripheral blood. These receptors were collected from an older woman with acute or convalescent COVID-19.

This chain uses TRBV10-3 with TRBJ1-1; TRBD1 is a possible D gene (6 bases). Germline loops: CDR1 ENHRY, CDR2 SYGVKD. The CDR3 sequence is 13 residues long. Trimming stripped 8 bases from V and 1 base from J, with 11 bases between. The CDR3 protein is CAIGGQWNTEAFF. CDR3 DNA sequence: TGTGCCATCGGTGGACAGTGGAACACTGAAGCTTTCTTT.

J is TRBJ1-5 and V is TRBV7-2; 7 nucleotides agree with TRBD1. The CDR3 runs to 15 residues. The V segment lost 6 bases and the J segment 0 bases; nucleotides outside the gene matches: 5. Per germline, CDR1 SGHTA and CDR2 FQGNSA. The CDR3 DNA sequence: TGTGCCAGCAGTCGACAGGGTGGTAGCAATCAGCCCCAGCATTTT. Its translation is CASSRQGGSNQPQHF.

J is TRBJ1-1 and V is TRBV6-2 or TRBV6-3; possibly TRBD1 for D (6 bases). The germline V and J ends were trimmed by 1 base and 5 bases, with 14 bases remaining between them. The CDR3 runs to 15 residues. CDR1 and CDR2 (germline): MNHEY, SVGEGT. Written as DNA, the CDR3 is TGTGCCAGCAGTTACTACCATGGGGGGGCTACTGAAGCTTTCTTT. It translates to CASSYYHGGATEAFF.

The sample holds one count of this clone. The chain combines TRBV5-5 with TRBJ1-5; D remains ambiguous. V was clipped by 4 bases and J by 7 bases, with 21 bases between them. This CDR3 is 16 amino acids long. CDR1 and CDR2 from the germline V gene are SGHKS and YYEKEE (reference sequence). The CDR3, as DNA: TGTGCCAGCAGCCTAACCCTGGGCAACGTGGGCCAGCCCCAGCATTTT. Protein: CASSLTLGNVGQPQHF. The whole variable domain, filled in from reference TRBV5-5 and TRBJ1-5, reads DAGVTQSPTHLIKTRGQQVTLRCSPISGHKSVSWYQQVLGQGPQFIFQYYEKEERGRGNFPDRFSARQFPNYSSELNVNALLLGDSALYLCASSLTLGNVGQPQHFGDGTRLSIL.

This clone was observed a few times. This sequence joins TRBV5-4 and TRBJ2-1; 8 bases match TRBD2. CDR1 and CDR2 from the germline V gene are SGHNT and YYREEE (reference sequence). J lost 3 bases, V lost 3 bases, and 8 bases had no gene match. The CDR3 totals 16 residues. The CDR3 reads CASSSHTSGGYNEQFF. The CDR3 DNA sequence: TGTGCCAGCAGCTCCCACACTAGCGGAGGCTACAATGAGCAGTTCTTC.

This chain links TRBV30 with TRBJ1-2; D unclear. This CDR3 contains 13 residues. Trimming pared 3 bases from V and 8 bases from J, leaving 16 bases between. Germline V gives CDR1 GTSNPN, CDR2 SVGIG (reference sequence). CDR3 protein: CAWSPLSSRGYTF. CDR3 coding DNA: TGTGCCTGGAGCCCTCTCTCATCGCGGGGCTACACCTTC.

As for this clone: The sample contains more than one DNA sequence encoding this CDR3. This sequence joins TRBV30 and TRBJ1-2, with D perhaps TRBD1 (5 bases). Germline lookup yields CDR1 GTSNPN and CDR2 SVGIG (reference sequence). The length of the CDR3 is 12 residues. Deletions cut 5 bases from V and 4 bases from J, with 11 bases between. The CDR3 coding sequence is TGTGCCTGGTCGGTGGGGGGCTATGGCTACACCTTC. Protein product: CAWSVGGYGYTF. Variable domain in full (rest from reference TRBV30 and TRBJ1-2): SQTIHQWPATLVQPVGSPLSLECTVEGTSNPNLYWYRQAAGRGLQLLFYSVGIGQISSEVPQNLSASRPQDRQFILSSKKLLLSDSGFYLCAWSVGGYGYTFGSGTRLTVV.

The V call is TRBV28, the J call TRBJ1-3; a weak D match, TRBD1 (6 bases). Germline loops: CDR1 MDHEN, CDR2 SYDVKM. This CDR3 is 14 amino acids long. V was cut by 6 bases and J by 4 bases, with 13 bases left in between. The CDR3 here is CASSHGTSGNTIYF. The CDR3 region has the DNA TGTGCCAGCAGCCATGGGACATCGGGAAACACCATATATTTT.

The chain joins TRBV5-1 to TRBJ2-3; possibly TRBD2 for D (6 bases). In germline, CDR1 is SGHRS, CDR2 YFSETQ. This CDR3 has 16 amino acids. Trimming removed 3 bases from V and 4 bases from J, with 18 bases in between. The CDR3 region is CASSSPPGVLPDTQYF. CDR3 DNA sequence: TGCGCCAGCAGCTCCCCCCCGGGGGTACTTCCAGATACGCAGTATTTT.

This clone was seen more than once but under ten times. This sequence joins TRBV5-1 and TRBJ2-3, with TRBD1 matching 8 bases. The CDR3 totals 14 residues. The junction had 3 bases not matched to a gene; V was cut back by 4 bases and J by 2 bases. From germline, CDR1 is SGHRS and CDR2 YFSETQ. The CDR3 coding sequence is TGCGCCAGCAGCCCGGGACAGGACACAGATACGCAGTATTTT. Amino acids: CASSPGQDTDTQYF.

V is TRBV10-3 and J is TRBJ1-4; D gene ambiguous. CDR1 ENHRY and CDR2 SYGVKD come from the germline V gene. Trimming left V 3 bases short and J 8 bases short, with 13 bases between. The CDR3 consists of 14 residues. CDR3 coding DNA: TGTGCCATCAGTGACAACCTCTCCGAGGAAAAACTGTTTTTT. Residues: CAISDNLSEEKLFF.

The CDR3 region is CASSREGTDEKLFF. CDR3 coding DNA: TGTGCCAGCAGCCGAGAGGGGACAGATGAAAAACTGTTTTTT. V gene TRBV3-1 (or the pseudogene TRBV3-2) combines with J gene TRBJ1-4, with TRBD1 matching 7 bases. Germline V lookup: CDR1 LGHDT, CDR2 YNNKEL (reference sequence). This CDR3 comprises 14 residues. V dropped 4 bases and J dropped 6; count of bases not matched to a gene: 5.

There are a few counts of this clone. This chain connects TRBV30 to TRBJ2-2; D gene unclear. The length of the CDR3 is 14 residues. Trimming stripped 0 bases from V and 5 bases from J, with 10 bases between. Germline V gene data show CDR1 as GTSNPN and CDR2 as SVGIG (reference sequence). The CDR3 is CAWSVNSQTGELFF. DNA of the CDR3: TGTGCCTGGAGTGTGAACAGCCAAACCGGGGAGCTGTTTTTT.

The chain links TRBV11-3 to TRBJ2-3; 13 bases match TRBD2. Trimming took 5 bases from V and 9 from J; bases not matched to a gene: 8. This CDR3 is built from 15 residues. CDR1 SGHNT and CDR2 YENEEA come from the germline V gene. This CDR3 is CASSPGTSGDRTQYF. The CDR3 coding sequence is TGTGCCAGCAGCCCGGGGACTAGCGGGGACAGGACGCAGTATTTT.

This chain links TRBV27 with TRBJ1-1; a weak D match, TRBD1 (5 bases). Germline assignment: CDR1 MNHEY and CDR2 SMNVEV (reference sequence). This CDR3 region has 15 residues. V was trimmed by 4 bases and J by 5 bases, leaving 17 bases between them. The CDR3 here is CASSSPIGAPTEAFF. Written as DNA, the CDR3 is TGTGCCAGCAGTTCCCCCATAGGGGCGCCTACTGAAGCTTTCTTT.

Only a few counts were recorded for this clone. This chain uses TRBV2 with TRBJ1-1; 7 nucleotides line up with TRBD1. Germline assignment: CDR1 SNHLY and CDR2 FYNNEI. V trimming: 4 bases; J trimming: 8 bases; junction bases outside the gene matches: 10. CDR3 length equals 14 residues. The CDR3 spells CASSVLPTGAEAFF. CDR3 sequence (DNA): TGTGCCAGCAGTGTATTACCTACAGGGGCCGAAGCTTTCTTT.

This clone was counted once. This chain joins TRBV11-3 and TRBJ2-2, with a possible D match to TRBD2 (6 bases). The CDR3 consists of 16 residues. Germline V CDR1 and CDR2: SGHNT, YENEEA. The V gene lost 2 bases and the J gene lost 1 base, with 11 bases spanning the gap. The CDR3 region has the DNA TGTGCCAGCAGCTTATTCGGGGGTATGAACACCGGGGAGCTGTTTTTT. Translated, it gives CASSLFGGMNTGELFF.

This chain uses TRBV7-6 with TRBJ2-7; D is unclear. Trimming shortened V by 4 bases and J by 4 bases, and 17 bases separated the two germline ends. Germline assignment: CDR1 SGHVS and CDR2 FNYEAQ. CDR3 length: 15 amino acids. As DNA, the CDR3 is TGTGCCAGCAGCTCTCTCGCCGGTACCGTTTACGAGCAGTACTTC. Translating it yields CASSSLAGTVYEQYF.

The chain uses TRBV9 and TRBJ1-5, with D unclear. In germline, CDR1 is SGDLS, CDR2 YYNGEE. The CDR3 is made up of 14 amino acids. V was cut by 0 bases and J by 2 bases, with 6 bases left in between. The CDR3 region is CASSVARGNQPQHF. The CDR3 DNA reads as TGTGCCAGCAGCGTAGCGAGGGGCAATCAGCCCCAGCATTTT.

The chain is built from TRBV5-6 and TRBJ1-4; a weak D match, TRBD1 (5 bases). The V gene's germline CDR1 is SGHDT and CDR2 YYEEEE. The CDR3 spans 16 residues. Trimming shortened V by 1 base and J by 6 bases, and 16 bases separated the two germline ends. The DNA for the CDR3 is TGTGCCAGCAGCTTGTTGACGGGGGTTGGTGATGAAAAACTGTTTTTT. Its translation: CASSLLTGVGDEKLFF.

In this sample, this clone turned up a few times. The chain couples TRBV6-1 to TRBJ1-3; D gene unclear. This CDR3 spans 15 amino acids. Trimming took off 3 bases at V and 0 bases at J, with 9 bases between the two ends. The V gene's germline CDR1 is MNHNS and CDR2 SASEGT. This CDR3 reads CASSDSTRSGNTIYF. CDR3 DNA sequence: TGTGCCAGCAGTGATTCGACACGCTCTGGAAACACCATATATTTT.

The gene calls are TRBV2 and TRBJ1-5; 9 bases align to TRBD1. Germline CDR1 SNHLY, CDR2 FYNNEI. The CDR3 consists of 15 residues. The ends lost 4 bases at V and 3 bases at J; junction bases unmatched: 4. CDR3 loop: CASSGGQGNNQPQHF. CDR3 DNA: TGTGCCAGCAGTGGGGGACAGGGCAACAATCAGCCCCAGCATTTT.

The CDR3 is CASSIGGGSGANVLTF. For the CDR3, the DNA is TGTGCCAGTAGTATAGGAGGAGGTTCTGGGGCCAACGTCCTGACTTTC. The rearrangement joins TRBV19 to TRBJ2-6, with D possibly being TRBD2 (5 bases). Trimming took off 1 base at V and 1 base at J, with 8 bases between the two ends. The CDR3 length is 16 residues. CDR1 LNHDA and CDR2 SQIVND come from the germline V gene (reference sequence).

This sequence joins TRBV7-2 and TRBJ2-3, with 12 nucleotides matching TRBD2. This CDR3 is 13 amino acids long. J was trimmed by 4 bases and V by 8 bases; bases with no gene match: 1. The V gene's germline CDR1 is SGHTA and CDR2 FQGNSA. This CDR3 is CASRTSGADTQYF. In nucleotides, the CDR3 is TGTGCCAGCCGGACTAGCGGGGCAGATACGCAGTATTTT. Drawing the rest from reference TRBV7-2 and TRBJ2-3, the complete variable domain is GAGVSQSPSNKVTEKGKDVELRCDPISGHTALYWYRQSLGQGLEFLIYFQGNSAPDKSGLPSDRFSAERTGGSVSTLTIQRTQQEDSAVYLCASRTSGADTQYFGPGTRLTVL.

There are a few counts of this clone. V gene TRBV18 combines with J gene TRBJ1-4; D is uncertain. V was cut by 2 bases and J by 8 bases, with 12 bases left in between. Germline V gene lookup returns CDR1 KGHSH and CDR2 LQKENI. CDR3 size: 14 residues. The CDR3 nucleotides are TGTGCCAGCTCACCAGAAGTACGGGAAGAAAAACTGTTTTTT. Translation gives CASSPEVREEKLFF.

There are a few counts of this clone. CDR3 sequence: CASSRTGVRGYTF. The CDR3 nucleotides read TGTGCCAGTAGCAGGACAGGGGTGCGTGGCTACACCTTC. The rearrangement uses TRBV19 and TRBJ1-2; 9 bases fit TRBD1. V trimming: 6 bases; J trimming: 7 bases; junction bases outside the gene matches: 6. The CDR3 sequence is 13 residues long. Per germline, CDR1 LNHDA and CDR2 SQIVND (reference sequence).

This clone was observed a few times. The J gene is TRBJ2-3, the V gene TRBV5-6, with D uncertain. Germline CDR1 and CDR2: SGHDT and YYEEEE. The CDR3 length is 14 residues. V was trimmed by 3 bases and J by 5 bases, leaving 13 bases between them. CDR3 DNA: TGTGCCAGCAGCTCTCTTCCGAGCTTAGATACGCAGTATTTT. This gives the protein CASSSLPSLDTQYF. The variable domain in full, with the rest retrieved from reference TRBV5-6 and TRBJ2-3, is DAGVTQSPTHLIKTRGQQVTLRCSPKSGHDTVSWYQQALGQGPQFIFQYYEEEERQRGNFPDRFSGHQFPNYSSELNVNALLLGDSALYLCASSSLPSLDTQYFGPGTRLTVL.

The chain combines TRBV30 with TRBJ2-3; 7 nucleotides line up with TRBD2. This CDR3 comprises 13 residues. With V trimmed by 5 bases and J by 1 base, 3 bases remained unmatched. Germline V gene lookup returns CDR1 GTSNPN and CDR2 SVGIG (reference sequence). CDR3 bases: TGTGCCTGGTCGGGGAGGGGCACAGATACGCAGTATTTT. Translation: CAWSGRGTDTQYF.

The V call is TRBV25-1, the J call TRBJ2-7; D might be TRBD1 (5 bases). The V end lost 3 bases, the J end lost 3 bases, and 9 bases lay between the germline ends. CDR1 and CDR2 from the germline V gene are MGHDK and SYGVNS. The CDR3 spans 13 residues. The CDR3 sequence: CASSDRDNYEQYF. CDR3 nucleotide sequence: TGTGCCAGCAGTGACAGGGATAACTACGAGCAGTACTTC.

The chain joins TRBV13 to TRBJ2-5; 7 bases match TRBD2. The germline V gene has CDR1 PRHDT and CDR2 FYEKMQ (reference sequence). CDR3 length: 16 amino acids. Trimming cost V 0 bases and J 0 bases; bases outside gene matches: 4. The CDR3 region has the DNA TGTGCCAGCAGCTTAGGGCTAGCGGCGTACCAAGAGACCCAGTACTTC. Its protein is CASSLGLAAYQETQYF.